This TCR beta chain was identified in a study of T cell changes during pregnancy in multiple sclerosis. Sequencing used immunoSEQ multiplex PCR; TCRdb keeps in-frame clones, though not all of them. The sample yields about 69,000 clones, approximately 91% seen once. CDR3 length equals 15 residues. Trimming pared 5 bases from V and 2 bases from J, leaving 14 bases between. Germline values: CDR1 SGHVS, CDR2 FNYEAQ. Specimen: peripheral blood, collected in the third trimester of pregnancy. This TCR came from a female donor with multiple sclerosis, enrolled in a pregnancy study. The chain links TRBV7-6 to TRBJ2-3; D perhaps matches TRBD1 (6 bases). The CDR3 DNA reads as TGTGCCAGCAGCCCTCTGACAGGACACACAGATACGCAGTATTTT. It is translated as CASSPLTGHTDTQYF.